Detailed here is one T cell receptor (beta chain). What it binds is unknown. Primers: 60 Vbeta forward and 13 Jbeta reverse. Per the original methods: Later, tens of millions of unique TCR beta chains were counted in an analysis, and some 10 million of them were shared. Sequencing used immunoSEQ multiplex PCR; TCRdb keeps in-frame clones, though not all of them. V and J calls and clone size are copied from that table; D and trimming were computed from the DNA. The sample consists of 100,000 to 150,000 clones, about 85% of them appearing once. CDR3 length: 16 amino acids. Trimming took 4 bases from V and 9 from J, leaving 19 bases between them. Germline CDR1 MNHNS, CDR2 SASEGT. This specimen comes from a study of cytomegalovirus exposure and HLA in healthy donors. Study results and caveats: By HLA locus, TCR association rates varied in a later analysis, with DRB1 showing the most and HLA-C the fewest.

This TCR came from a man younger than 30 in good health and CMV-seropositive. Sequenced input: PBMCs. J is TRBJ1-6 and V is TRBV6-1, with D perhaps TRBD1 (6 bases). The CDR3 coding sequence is TGTGCCAGCAGTGCCCCCCCACAGGGACGGAGTTCACCCCTCCACTTT. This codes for CASSAPPQGRSSPLHF.